The present entry profiles one TCR beta chain with its context. This sample is part of a study of blood T cell repertoires in COVID-19. Across the whole study: Samples taken during acute and convalescent COVID-19 were collected in the United States, Italy and Spain. Sources were T cells, B-cell-depleted T cells, or PBMCs; the material itself was cDNA or gDNA.

TCRdb's copy holds only in-frame clones and misses some; the assay was immunoSEQ multiplex PCR. The sample includes 180,000 or so clones, roughly 76% of them seen just once. Losses at the gene ends were 5 bases for V and 6 bases for J; bases not matched to a gene: 4. The CDR3 extends over 14 amino acids. Germline V gene data show CDR1 as SGHAT and CDR2 as FQNNGV. The specimen sequenced was peripheral blood. The chain joins TRBV11-2 to TRBJ2-2; 9 bases align to TRBD2. The TCR originated in a woman between 45 and 65 years old with active or convalescent COVID-19. CDR3 DNA sequence: TGTGCCAGCAGCCCCGGGACTAGCCCCGGGGAGCTGTTTTTT. Translated: CASSPGTSPGELFF.